Below are 25 T cell receptor beta chains sequenced from a single sample in a study of blood T cell repertoires in COVID-19. Only in-frame clones appear in the TCRdb table, and some are missing; sequencing was by immunoSEQ multiplex PCR. The sample lists a few hundred thousand clones, approximately 83% seen once, with 3.5% to 4.5% in the top ten. The sample was PBMCs or T cells enriched from blood (not recorded which). These receptors were obtained from a woman aged 25 to 39 who had recovered from COVID-19.

The rearrangement links TRBV10-1 to TRBJ2-7, with TRBD2 matching over 14 bases. Germline assignment: CDR1 WNHNN and CDR2 SYGVQD (reference sequence). This CDR3 contains 15 residues. V lost 11 bases, J lost 3 bases, and 9 bases stayed unmatched. The DNA for the CDR3 is TGCGCCTCAAACCCCGGGACTAGCGGGAGCTACGAGCAGTACTTC. Translating gives CASNPGTSGSYEQYF.

J is TRBJ2-1 and V is TRBV20-1, with 13 bases lining up with TRBD2. Germline V gene sequence: CDR1 DFQATT, CDR2 SNEGSKA (reference sequence). The CDR3 length is 14 residues. V was clipped by 3 bases and J by 9 bases; unmatched bases: 5. The CDR3 DNA sequence: TGCAGTGCTAGTAGACTAGCGGGAGGACGTGAGCAGTTCTTC. Its translation: CSASRLAGGREQFF.

DNA of the CDR3: TGTGCCAGCAACCCTGGGGGCGGCGGTGGCTATGGCTACACCTTC. Amino acid sequence: CASNPGGGGGYGYTF. V is TRBV6-2 or TRBV6-3 and J is TRBJ1-2; TRBD1 is a possible D gene (6 bases). V was pared by 7 bases and J by 4 bases, with 19 bases between. The CDR3 runs 15 residues. Germline V gene sequence: CDR1 MNHEY, CDR2 SVGEGT.

This chain uses TRBV28 with TRBJ1-2; 7 bases fit TRBD1. V dropped 5 bases and J dropped 7; count of bases not matched to a gene: 13. Germline V lookup: CDR1 MDHEN, CDR2 SYDVKM. This CDR3 is 15 amino acids long. The CDR3, as DNA: TGTGCCAGCAGTCTTAACCCCCAGGGGGGAACTGGCTACACCTTC. Translating gives CASSLNPQGGTGYTF.

V gene TRBV28 combines with J gene TRBJ1-5, with 11 bases aligning to TRBD1. The junction had 11 bases not matched to a gene; V was cut back by 3 bases and J by 4 bases. Germline-derived CDR1 and CDR2 are MDHEN and SYDVKM. The CDR3 spans 18 residues. This chain's CDR3 is CASSFLPYGTGGNQPQHF. The CDR3 nucleotides are TGTGCCAGCAGTTTCCTTCCATACGGGACAGGGGGAAATCAGCCCCAGCATTTT.

V and J are TRBV5-4 and TRBJ2-5; TRBD2 might be the D (5 bases). The CDR3 loop spans 14 amino acids. Germline loops: CDR1 SGHNT, CDR2 YYREEE (reference sequence). Trimming pared 2 bases from V and 5 bases from J, leaving 13 bases between. CDR3 sequence (DNA): TGTGCCAGCAGCTTTTGGTTCGGGGTGGAGACCCAGTACTTC. This sequence encodes CASSFWFGVETQYF. Together with reference TRBV5-4 and TRBJ2-5, the CDR3 gives the full variable domain: ETGVTQSPTHLIKTRGQQVTLRCSSQSGHNTVSWYQQALGQGPQFIFQYYREEENGRGNFPPRFSGLQFPNYSSELNVNALELDDSALYLCASSFWFGVETQYFGPGTRLLVL.

This clone showed up just once. The rearrangement uses TRBV15 and TRBJ2-2, with TRBD2 matching 10 bases. V dropped 0 bases and J dropped 4; count of bases not matched to a gene: 5. Germline values: CDR1 LNHNV, CDR2 YYDKDF (reference sequence). The CDR3 has 17 amino acids. The CDR3 loop is CATSRDKTSGLTGELFF. CDR3 bases: TGTGCCACCAGCAGAGATAAGACTAGCGGGCTCACCGGGGAGCTGTTTTTT.

The gene calls are TRBV19 and TRBJ1-1; D is uncertain. The length of the CDR3 is 15 residues. Germline CDR1 is LNHDA and CDR2 is SQIVND (reference sequence). Deletions cut 0 bases from V and 6 bases from J, with 14 bases between. The CDR3 sequence: CASSIDRRGRAEAFF. CDR3 sequence (DNA): TGTGCCAGTAGTATAGATCGTCGGGGAAGAGCTGAAGCTTTCTTT.

The chain recombines TRBV28 with TRBJ1-1; possible D gene TRBD1, 5 bases. CDR1 MDHEN and CDR2 SYDVKM come from the germline V gene. V lost 2 bases, J lost 5 bases, and 9 bases lay in between. CDR3 length: 13 residues. DNA for the CDR3: TGTGCCAGCAGTTTAGGGGGGAGGACTGAAGCTTTCTTT. Translating gives CASSLGGRTEAFF.

The chain has TRBV19 and TRBJ1-2, with D possibly matching TRBD1 (6 bases). This CDR3 has 15 amino acids. CDR1 LNHDA and CDR2 SQIVND come from the germline V gene (reference sequence). V lost 6 bases to trimming and J lost 2 bases, with 16 bases between them. CDR3 sequence reads: CASRPQRGGNYGYTF. The DNA of the CDR3 is TGTGCCAGTAGACCCCAGAGGGGGGGGAACTATGGCTACACCTTC.

This chain uses TRBV6-1 with TRBJ1-1, with TRBD1 identical over 9 bases. V dropped 1 base and J dropped 4; count of bases not matched to a gene: 4. In germline, CDR1 is MNHNS, CDR2 SASEGT. The CDR3 consists of 15 residues. CDR3 residues: CASSEGGQGSTEAFF. In DNA form, the CDR3 reads TGTGCCAGCAGTGAAGGGGGACAGGGTTCCACTGAAGCTTTCTTT.

V is TRBV15 and J is TRBJ1-5; 7 bases are a match to TRBD1. The CDR3 length is 15 residues. With V trimmed by 0 bases and J by 6 bases, 5 bases remained unmatched. The V gene's germline CDR1 is LNHNV and CDR2 YYDKDF (reference sequence). The CDR3 DNA sequence: TGTGCCACCAGCAGAGAAAATACAGGGGCTCAGCCCCAGCATTTT. Its protein product is CATSRENTGAQPQHF.

The CDR3 protein is CASRGGFYGYTF. CDR3 nucleotides: TGTGCCAGCAGAGGAGGATTCTATGGCTACACCTTC. V gene TRBV6-5 combines with J gene TRBJ1-2; D is unresolved. V lost 6 bases and J 4 bases, leaving 9 bases between the germline ends. Looked up from germline, CDR1 is MNHEY and CDR2 is SVGAGI. The CDR3 length is 12 residues.

The chain couples TRBV2 to TRBJ1-4; unclear D gene. In germline, CDR1 is SNHLY, CDR2 FYNNEI. CDR3 size: 14 residues. V was pared by 1 base and J by 5 bases, with 8 bases between. CDR3 in DNA: TGTGCCAGCAGTGAAGATCACTTAAATGAAAAACTGTTTTTT. This encodes CASSEDHLNEKLFF.

The rearrangement joins TRBV5-4 to TRBJ2-2, with D tentatively TRBD1 (5 bases). The V and J ends lost 5 bases and 7 bases respectively, with 12 bases between them. In germline, CDR1 is SGHNT, CDR2 YYREEE (reference sequence). The CDR3 loop spans 13 amino acids. The CDR3 is CASRNSQGGELFF. In DNA, the CDR3 is TGTGCCAGCAGAAACAGCCAGGGCGGGGAGCTGTTTTTT.

The rearrangement links TRBV4-1 to TRBJ2-3; 9 nucleotides match TRBD1. The CDR3 loop spans 16 amino acids. Trimming removed 4 bases from V and 6 bases from J; junction bases left unmatched: 11. Germline values: CDR1 MGHRA, CDR2 YSYEKL. The CDR3 nucleotides are TGCGCCAGCAGCCTGGGGACAGGGAGCCTCTCCGATACGCAGTATTTT. Translating gives CASSLGTGSLSDTQYF.

The gene calls are TRBV7-2 and TRBJ2-7; the D gene is possibly TRBD1 (6 bases). The CDR3 loop spans 15 amino acids. The germline V and J ends were trimmed by 2 bases and 1 base, with 12 bases remaining between them. Germline V gene data show CDR1 as SGHTA and CDR2 as FQGNSA. The CDR3 loop reads CASSLRDTSSYEQYF. The DNA for the CDR3 is TGTGCCAGCAGCTTAAGGGACACCTCTTCCTACGAGCAGTACTTC. Using reference TRBV7-2 and TRBJ2-7 for the parts outside the CDR3, the full variable domain is GAGVSQSPSNKVTEKGKDVELRCDPISGHTALYWYRQSLGQGLEFLIYFQGNSAPDKSGLPSDRFSAERTGGSVSTLTIQRTQQEDSAVYLCASSLRDTSSYEQYFGPGTRLTVT.

This CDR3 reads CASSLPSGSGTDTQYF. In DNA, the CDR3 is TGTGCCAGCAGCCTTCCTAGCGGGAGTGGGACAGATACGCAGTATTTT. The genes are TRBV9 and TRBJ2-3, with TRBD2 identical over 10 bases. V was clipped by 4 bases and J by 3 bases; unmatched bases: 8. Per germline, CDR1 SGDLS and CDR2 YYNGEE. The length of the CDR3 is 16 residues.

The chain joins TRBV5-1 to TRBJ1-4; D uncertain. The ends were cut back, 4 bases at V and 7 bases at J, with 14 bases in the middle. The CDR3 has 14 amino acids. Germline V gene lookup returns CDR1 SGHRS and CDR2 YFSETQ. The CDR3 sequence: CASSLLGGIEKLFF. The CDR3 DNA follows: TGCGCCAGCAGCCTCTTAGGAGGGATTGAAAAACTGTTTTTT.

The chain combines TRBV6-4 with TRBJ1-2; D remains ambiguous. Trimming stripped 2 bases from V and 7 bases from J, with 11 bases between. Germline V gene lookup returns CDR1 MRHNA and CDR2 SNTAGT. The CDR3 totals 13 residues. The CDR3: CASSDAEGGGYTF. In nucleotides, the CDR3 is TGTGCCAGCAGTGACGCGGAGGGAGGTGGCTACACCTTC.

Turning to this clone: Relative to the germline gene, one junction end is altered; a read error may explain this. The chain is built from TRBV7-2 and TRBJ1-2; possible D gene TRBD1, 5 bases. CDR1 and CDR2 from the germline V gene are SGHTA and FQGNSA. The CDR3 runs to 11 residues. The CDR3 reads CASSAGGVYSF. The CDR3 DNA is TGTGCCAGCAGCGCCGGGGGGGTTTACTCCTTC.

The chain links TRBV7-9 to TRBJ2-6; TRBD2 is a possible D gene (6 bases). This CDR3 is built from 17 residues. V was cut by 3 bases and J by 0 bases, with 12 bases left in between. Germline-derived CDR1 and CDR2 are SEHNR and FQNEAQ (reference sequence). The CDR3 spells CASSFFRDSSGANVLTF. CDR3 sequence (DNA): TGTGCCAGCAGCTTTTTTCGGGACTCCTCTGGGGCCAACGTCCTGACTTTC.

V and J are TRBV4-1 and TRBJ2-3; perhaps TRBD1 as D (7 bases). Germline CDR1 is MGHRA and CDR2 is YSYEKL. Trimming shortened V by 4 bases and J by 1 base, and 18 bases separated the two germline ends. This CDR3 spans 17 amino acids. The CDR3 nucleotides read TGCGCCAGCAGCCCCACGGGGGCCCAGGGGGGCACAGATACGCAGTATTTT. Translated, it gives CASSPTGAQGGTDTQYF.

J is TRBJ2-3 and V is TRBV4-1, with 8 bases identical to TRBD2. Unmatched junction bases numbered 8, after V lost 3 bases and J lost 0 bases. CDR1 is MGHRA and CDR2 is YSYEKL in the germline V gene. The CDR3 has 17 amino acids. DNA of the CDR3: TGCGCCAGCAGCCACGGGATAAAGCGGGGGAGCACAGATACGCAGTATTTT. It encodes CASSHGIKRGSTDTQYF.

This clone was recorded only once. The V and J genes are TRBV7-8 and TRBJ1-4; 9 bases fit TRBD1. The CDR3 runs 15 residues. CDR1 SGHVS and CDR2 FQNEAQ come from the germline V gene. Trimming removed 3 bases from V and 7 bases from J; junction bases left unmatched: 6. CDR3 DNA: TGTGCCAGCAGCTTGTCCGGGACAGGGAGTGAAAAACTGTTTTTT. The encoded protein is CASSLSGTGSEKLFF.